This T cell receptor (beta chain) was retrieved from a study of blood T cell repertoires in COVID-19 (dated by TCRdb to about 2020). A note on the overall study: Samples covering the acute and convalescent phases of COVID-19 were provided by collaborators in the United States, Italy and Spain. The material from the prospective study consisted of cDNA or gDNA derived from T cells, B-cell-depleted T cells, or PBMCs. Deeply sampled blood TCRbeta repertoires from subjects exposed to, actively infected with, or recovered from COVID-19 were included in the dataset. The repertoires were released in a freely available public database intended as a resource for research on the immune response to SARS-CoV-2. Samples were obtained from the ongoing ImmuneRACE study (first 160 participants) and from 1,000 to 1,500 subjects provided by 6 global collaborators. Sample metadata almost always included a de-identified subject ID, COVID-19 status, age in years and sex. Where available, HLA class I and class II types were taken from metadata supplied by the sample provider and were not determined by assay-based typing.

The immunoSEQ Assay, a bias-controlled multiplex PCR, was used to amplify TCRbeta CDR3 regions from genomic DNA. On the study's bioinformatics: The number of nucleated cells in each sample was estimated by amplification of reference gene primers within the assay. To quantify the absolute abundance of each unique TCRbeta CDR3 rearrangement, sequence reads were collapsed and filtered. Productive Simpson clonality was computed per sample as the square root of Simpson's diversity index over productive rearrangements. TCRdb took over this immuneACCESS table, retaining in-frame rearrangements with V and J assigned. Such tables are incomplete; in checked studies, under half of the missing clones stem from an unresolved V gene, and the remainder is unexplained. V and J calls and clone size follow that table, whereas D and trimming were derived from the DNA. The sample table shows roughly 500,000 clones, and 85% to 90% are seen once. About 0.91% of the sample comes from the top ten.

Here is what the overall study found, with its caveats: How much clinical and demographic metadata was included differed by source and by participant, and the metadata was provided uncurated.

This clone occurred once. This clone's antigen is unknown. Per-base quality was not reported, and no clone a single base away is much larger than it. The CDR3 has 15 amino acids, counting the end cysteine and phenylalanine. The entry retains the CDR3 DNA only, 45 bases that are in frame from base 1. The germline V gene (reference sequence) sets CDR1 to LGHDT and CDR2 to YNNKEL. V sheds 4 bases and J sheds 3 bases, leaving 16 bases between their ends. In Seattle, one collaborating source enrolled patients while the infection was active and tracked those patients longitudinally over the course of disease. Whole blood was collected in K2EDTA tubes by collaborating institutions according to the institutions' own protocols. For TCRbeta analysis, collaborator samples were shipped as frozen whole blood, as isolated PBMCs, or as DNA extracted from either sample type.

The chain employs TRBV3-1 (or the pseudogene TRBV3-2) and TRBJ2-7; TRBD2 could be the D gene, as 5 bases match. This receptor was obtained from a man in his late teens or twenties with COVID-19, enrolled during active disease. The sequenced sample consisted of peripheral blood. For the CDR3, the sequence is CASSPSVEALYEQYF. Read as DNA, the sequence is TGTGCCAGCAGCCCTTCTGTGGAGGCCCTCTACGAGCAGTACTTC.